The sequence of this TCR beta chain was determined in a study of blood T cells in healthy people across ages. Germline loops: CDR1 SGHVS, CDR2 FNYEAQ. The CDR3 is 12 residues long. Trimming left V 7 bases short and J 6 bases short, with 11 bases between. A note on this clonotype: Its antigen is not known.

Points from the study as a whole: Researchers said unsorted PBMCs prevented a conclusive naive versus antigen-experienced comparison.

Together with a sample-barcoded 5' primer, a J-beta primer mix was included in a second PCR lasting 7 to 11 cycles. TCRdb passed the 5' RACE reads through MiXCR, listing each CDR3 protein once. This sample has 1.5 million to 2 million distinct CDR3 sequences, with about two fifths found just once. The receptor's source is a human donor in good health. Sequencing was done on a sample of blood. V usage is TRBV7-6 and J usage is TRBJ2-3; D is unresolved. This chain's CDR3 is CASNAIGDTQYF. The CDR3 region has the DNA TGTGCCAGCAACGCAATTGGGGATACGCAGTATTTT. Combining the CDR3 with reference TRBV7-6 and TRBJ2-3 gives the whole variable domain GAGVSQSPRYKVTKRGQDVALRCDPISGHVSLYWYRQALGQGPEFLTYFNYEAQQDKSGLPNDRFSAERPEGSISTLTIQRTEQRDSAMYRCASNAIGDTQYFGPGTRLTVL.